This T cell receptor beta chain was recovered during a study of blood T cell repertoires in COVID-19. About the research overall: T cells, B-cell-depleted T cells, or PBMCs provided the cDNA or gDNA that served as material.

CDR1 is SGHTA and CDR2 is FQGTGA in the germline V gene. The CDR3 length is 17 residues. Trimming shortened V by 6 bases and J by 2 bases, and 21 bases separated the two germline ends. The repertoire was sequenced with immunoSEQ multiplex PCR; TCRdb's copy has only in-frame clones and lacks some. The sample carries over 95,000 clones, 75% to 85% recorded once. The sequence derives from a human donor in a cohort sampled during active COVID-19. The sample comprised peripheral blood. This chain links TRBV7-3 with TRBJ2-3; TRBD2 is a possible D gene (5 bases). The CDR3 nucleotides read TGTGCCAGCAGTCTAGGCGCTGCGGGTTCATCCACAGATACGCAGTATTTT. Residues: CASSLGAAGSSTDTQYF.